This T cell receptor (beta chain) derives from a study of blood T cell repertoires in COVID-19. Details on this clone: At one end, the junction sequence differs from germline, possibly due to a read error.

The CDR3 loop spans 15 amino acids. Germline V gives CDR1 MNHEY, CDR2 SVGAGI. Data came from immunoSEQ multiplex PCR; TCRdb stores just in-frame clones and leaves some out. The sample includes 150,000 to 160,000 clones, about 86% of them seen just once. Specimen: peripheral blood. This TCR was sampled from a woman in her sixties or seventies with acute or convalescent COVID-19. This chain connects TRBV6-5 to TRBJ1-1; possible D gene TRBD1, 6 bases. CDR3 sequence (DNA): TGTGCCAGCAGTTACTCGATTTTCCAGGGGTACGGCGCAGTCTTT. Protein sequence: CASSYSIFQGYGAVF.